What follows are 3 T cell receptor beta chains derived from one specimen sequenced in a study of glioma-infiltrating T cells after dendritic cell vaccination. This table comes from immunoSEQ multiplex PCR, and its TCRdb copy is limited to in-frame clones, with some not included. Among tens of thousands of clones, approximately 80% were seen once, and the ten largest hold 2.1%. The material was blood, obtained before dendritic cell vaccination. The receptors derive from a human donor with glioblastoma.

This rearrangement joins TRBV4-1 to TRBJ2-7; D may be TRBD1 (6 bases). The CDR3 extends over 16 amino acids. Germline V CDR1 and CDR2: MGHRA, YSYEKL. Trimming removed 2 bases at V and 4 bases at J, with 18 bases between. CDR3 coding DNA: TGCGCCAGCAGCCAATTTCCCCCCACAGGGAGATACGAGCAGTACTTC. The encoded protein is CASSQFPPTGRYEQYF.

V and J are TRBV9 and TRBJ1-2, with a tentative D call TRBD1 (6 bases). CDR3 size: 14 residues. With 6 bases removed from V and 3 bases from J, the gap between germline ends came to 15 bases. Germline lookup yields CDR1 SGDLS and CDR2 YYNGEE. The CDR3 coding sequence is TGTGCCAGCAACCCCGGACAGTCACACTATGGCTACACCTTC. It yields the protein CASNPGQSHYGYTF.

This chain connects TRBV27 to TRBJ2-1, with 7 nucleotides matching TRBD2. Germline V gene lookup returns CDR1 MNHEY and CDR2 SMNVEV (reference sequence). CDR3 size: 14 residues. Trimming removed 3 bases from V and 4 bases from J; junction bases left unmatched: 3. CDR3 residues: CASSFSGQYNEQFF. The CDR3 DNA reads TGTGCCAGCAGTTTTAGCGGGCAGTACAATGAGCAGTTCTTC.